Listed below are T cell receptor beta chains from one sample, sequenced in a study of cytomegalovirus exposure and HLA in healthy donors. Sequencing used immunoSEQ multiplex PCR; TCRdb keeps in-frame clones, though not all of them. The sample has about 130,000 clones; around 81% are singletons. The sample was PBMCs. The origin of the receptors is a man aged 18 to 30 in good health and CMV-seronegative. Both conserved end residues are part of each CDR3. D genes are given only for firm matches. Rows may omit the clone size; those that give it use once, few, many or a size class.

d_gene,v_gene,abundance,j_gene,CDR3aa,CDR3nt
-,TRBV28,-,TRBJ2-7,CASSLSPPGQTYEQYF,TGTGCCAGCAGTTTATCTCCCCCCGGACAGACCTACGAGCAGTACTTC
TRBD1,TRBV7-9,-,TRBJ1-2,CASSLGKPGQGLINYGYTF,TGTGCCAGCAGCTTGGGGAAACCGGGACAGGGGCTGATTAACTATGGCTACACCTTC
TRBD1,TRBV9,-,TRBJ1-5,CASSADDRGLNQPQHF,TGTGCCAGCAGCGCAGACGACAGGGGACTCAATCAGCCCCAGCATTTT
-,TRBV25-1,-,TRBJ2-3,CASPLKGYTQYF,TGTGCCAGTCCTCTAAAGGGGTATACGCAGTATTTT
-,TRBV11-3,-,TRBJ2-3,CASSPGGFRDTQYF,TGTGCCAGCAGCCCTGGGGGGTTCAGGGATACGCAGTATTTT
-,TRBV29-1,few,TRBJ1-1,CSVPGNTEAFF,TGCAGCGTTCCCGGGAACACTGAAGCTTTCTTT
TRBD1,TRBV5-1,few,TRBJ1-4,CASSQGQGHEKLFF,TGCGCCAGCAGCCAGGGACAGGGTCATGAAAAACTGTTTTTT
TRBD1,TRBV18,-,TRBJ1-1,CASSPGQTTEAFF,TGTGCCAGCTCACCGGGACAGACCACTGAAGCTTTCTTT
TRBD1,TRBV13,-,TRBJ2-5,CASSFLRGPPRVRDQYF,TGTGCCAGCAGCTTCCTTAGGGGGCCCCCACGGGTGAGGGACCAGTACTTC
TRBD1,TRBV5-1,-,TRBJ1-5,CASSLTTGDQPQHF,TGCGCCAGCAGCCTGACGACAGGGGATCAGCCCCAGCATTTT
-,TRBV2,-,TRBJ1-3,CATLRESSGNTIYF,TGTGCCACTCTGAGAGAGAGTTCTGGAAACACCATATATTTT
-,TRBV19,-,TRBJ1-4,CASSIVSEKLFF,TGTGCCAGTAGTATAGTGAGTGAAAAACTGTTTTTT
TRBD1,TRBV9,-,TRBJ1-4,CASSDPQGMNEKLFF,TGTGCCAGCAGCGATCCACAGGGGATGAACGAAAAACTGTTTTTT
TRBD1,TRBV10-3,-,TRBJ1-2,CAISERGTAYGYTF,TGTGCCATCAGTGAGCGCGGGACAGCCTATGGCTACACCTTC
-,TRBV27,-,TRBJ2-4,CASSLHGTYEGIQYF,TGTGCCAGCAGTTTACACGGGACATATGAGGGCATTCAGTACTTC
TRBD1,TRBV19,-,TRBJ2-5,CASTKRPGTGGLETQYF,TGTGCCAGTACCAAACGACCTGGGACAGGGGGCCTGGAGACCCAGTACTTC
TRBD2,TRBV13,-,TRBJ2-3,CASSINITSGGEDTQYF,TGTGCCAGCAGCATAAATATAACTAGCGGGGGGGAGGATACGCAGTATTTT
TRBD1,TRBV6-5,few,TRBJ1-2,CASSSGTEGGYTF,TGTGCCAGCAGTTCCGGGACAGAAGGGGGCTACACCTTC
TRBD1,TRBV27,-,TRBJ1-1,CASSVTGGNTEAFF,TGTGCCAGCAGCGTTACAGGGGGGAACACTGAAGCTTTCTTT
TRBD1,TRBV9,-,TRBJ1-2,CASSLDPGQDYGYTF,TGTGCCAGCAGCCTCGATCCGGGACAGGACTATGGCTACACCTTC
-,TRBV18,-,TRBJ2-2,CASSPLRGTGELFF,TGTGCCAGCTCACCACTTCGGGGGACCGGGGAGCTGTTTTTT
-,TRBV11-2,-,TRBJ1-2,CASSPRRAGAYGYTF,TGTGCCAGCAGCCCCCGAAGGGCAGGGGCCTATGGCTACACCTTC
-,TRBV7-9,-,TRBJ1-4,CASSFNFDPAGEKLFF,TGTGCCAGCAGCTTCAACTTCGATCCGGCGGGGGAAAAACTGTTTTTT
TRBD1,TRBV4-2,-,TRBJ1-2,CASSQELAGGGRYGYTF,TGTGCCAGCAGCCAAGAGTTAGCAGGGGGCGGAAGATATGGCTACACCTTC
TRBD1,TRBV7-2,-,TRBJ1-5,CASSLKGQGNQPQHF,TGTGCCAGCAGCTTAAAGGGACAGGGCAATCAGCCCCAGCATTTT
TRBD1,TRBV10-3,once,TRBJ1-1,CAISVNLGGYTEAFF,TGTGCCATCAGTGTAAATCTAGGGGGCTACACTGAAGCTTTCTTT
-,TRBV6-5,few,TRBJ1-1,CASSYGGGTDTEAFF,TGTGCCAGCAGTTACGGGGGGGGGACGGACACTGAAGCTTTCTTT
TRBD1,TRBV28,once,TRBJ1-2,CASRPPGQNYGYTF,TGTGCCAGCAGGCCCCCGGGACAGAACTATGGCTACACCTTC
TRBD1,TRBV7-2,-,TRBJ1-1,CASSSPDRGGEAFF,TGTGCCAGCAGCTCCCCAGACAGGGGCGGTGAAGCTTTCTTT
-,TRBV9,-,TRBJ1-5,CASSVGGLMNQPQHF,TGTGCCAGCAGCGTAGGGGGACTGATGAATCAGCCCCAGCATTTT
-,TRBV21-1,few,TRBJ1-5,CASSRRQGSRQPQHF,TGTGCCAGCAGCAGAAGACAGGGGTCACGTCAGCCCCAGCATTTT